Following are 15 T cell receptor beta chains from one sample sequenced in a study of blood T cell repertoires in COVID-19. Sequencing used immunoSEQ multiplex PCR; TCRdb keeps in-frame clones, though not all of them. The table includes 150,000 to 200,000 clones, 89% detected once. The sample taken for sequencing was peripheral blood. These receptors were collected from a young man who had recovered from COVID-19.

On this clone: At one end, the junction sequence differs from germline, possibly due to a read error. The chain couples TRBV5-6 to TRBJ2-3; tentative D call: TRBD1 (6 bases). The CDR3 sequence is 12 residues long. From germline, CDR1 is SGHDT and CDR2 YYEEEE. The CDR3 coding sequence is TGTGCCAGCAGCCGGAGGACAGTTACGCAGTATTTT. Protein product: CASSRRTVTQYF.

The J gene is TRBJ2-1, the V gene TRBV28; 10 bases line up with TRBD2. Germline CDR1 and CDR2: MDHEN and SYDVKM. CDR3 length: 17 residues. The junction had 6 bases not matched to a gene; V was cut back by 4 bases and J by 0 bases. For the CDR3, the DNA is TGTGCCAGCAGTTCCCGACTAGCGGGCAGCTCCTACAATGAGCAGTTCTTC. Its protein product is CASSSRLAGSSYNEQFF.

J is TRBJ1-6 and V is TRBV18; 8 nucleotides agree with TRBD1. CDR1 KGHSH and CDR2 LQKENI come from the germline V gene. The CDR3 contains 18 residues. V shed 4 bases and J 9 bases; nucleotides not matched to a gene: 17. The CDR3 DNA reads as TGTGCCAGCTCACAGCGAGACCGGGGACAGGCCCTCGGTTCACCCCTCCACTTT. This translates into CASSQRDRGQALGSPLHF.

V and J are TRBV9 and TRBJ1-5; D perhaps matches TRBD1 (5 bases). Germline V gene sequence: CDR1 SGDLS, CDR2 YYNGEE. CDR3 size: 15 residues. The V end was cut by 0 bases, the J end by 4 bases, with 11 bases between. The CDR3 spells CASSVEGRDNQPQHF. The CDR3 coding sequence is TGTGCCAGCAGCGTAGAGGGCAGGGATAATCAGCCCCAGCATTTT.

This chain uses TRBV10-3 with TRBJ2-7, with 12 nucleotides matching TRBD2. Trimming cost V 5 bases and J 6 bases; bases outside gene matches: 5. The CDR3 is 14 residues long. Germline V CDR1 and CDR2: ENHRY, SYGVKD. CDR3: CAISPTSGRGEQYF. For the CDR3, the DNA is TGTGCCATCAGTCCGACTAGCGGGAGAGGCGAGCAGTACTTC.

This clone was recorded only once. The V gene is TRBV19, the J gene TRBJ2-7, with 7 bases lining up with TRBD1. Trimming took 1 base from V and 0 from J; bases not matched to a gene: 6. Germline V CDR1 and CDR2: LNHDA, SQIVND (reference sequence). The CDR3 consists of 16 residues. The CDR3: CASSIAPQGSSYEQYF. The DNA for the CDR3 is TGTGCCAGTAGTATAGCCCCACAGGGGTCCTCCTACGAGCAGTACTTC.

The rearrangement uses TRBV10-3 and TRBJ1-3; weak D call: TRBD1 (5 bases). This CDR3 has 16 residues. CDR1 is ENHRY and CDR2 is SYGVKD in the germline V gene. Trimming took off 11 bases at V and 0 bases at J, with 20 bases between the two ends. This chain's CDR3 is CASEAGDKNSGNTIYF. The CDR3 coding sequence is TGTGCCTCGGAGGCGGGGGATAAAAACTCTGGAAACACCATATATTTT.

V is TRBV6-5 and J is TRBJ2-1; TRBD1 matches at 8 bases. The CDR3 is 13 amino acids. Per the germline V gene, CDR1 is MNHEY and CDR2 is SVGAGI. Germline trimming cut 7 bases from V and 7 bases from J; bases unmatched to any gene: 6. The CDR3 protein is CASKGQGLNEQFF. CDR3 nucleotide sequence: TGTGCCAGCAAAGGACAGGGACTGAATGAGCAGTTCTTC.

This chain links TRBV5-4 with TRBJ2-3; a weak D match, TRBD2 (6 bases). CDR1 is SGHNT and CDR2 is YYREEE in the germline V gene (reference sequence). The V and J ends lost 0 bases and 4 bases respectively, with 6 bases between them. The CDR3 is 13 residues long. The DNA of the CDR3 is TGTGCCAGCAGCTTGGCGGGAGCAGATACGCAGTATTTT. It is translated as CASSLAGADTQYF.

This chain uses TRBV7-9 with TRBJ1-2; D unclear. Germline values: CDR1 SEHNR, CDR2 FQNEAQ (reference sequence). V gave up 1 base and J gave up 12 bases, with 12 bases separating them. The CDR3 consists of 12 residues. In DNA, the CDR3 is TGTGCCAGCAGCTTAGTTGGCAGGCCCGACACCTTC. It codes for CASSLVGRPDTF.

V and J are TRBV18 and TRBJ1-2; the match to TRBD1 covers 7 bases. Unmatched junction bases numbered 1, after V lost 3 bases and J lost 6 bases. Germline CDR1 KGHSH, CDR2 LQKENI. The CDR3 loop spans 12 amino acids. CDR3 sequence reads: CASSPGTDGYTF. The CDR3 coding sequence is TGTGCCAGCTCACCGGGGACAGATGGCTACACCTTC.

J is TRBJ2-7 and V is TRBV6-1; 8 nucleotides agree with TRBD1. J was trimmed by 2 bases and V by 1 base; bases with no gene match: 4. The CDR3 is 15 residues long. Germline lookup yields CDR1 MNHNS and CDR2 SASEGT. CDR3 sequence reads: CASSEEDRETYEQYF. The CDR3 DNA is TGTGCCAGCAGTGAAGAGGACAGGGAAACCTACGAGCAGTACTTC.

The V gene is TRBV4-2, the J gene TRBJ2-7; TRBD1 is a possible D gene (5 bases). Germline CDR1 and CDR2: LGHNA and YNFKEQ. V was clipped by 3 bases and J by 2 bases, with 8 bases between them. This CDR3 is 13 amino acids long. CDR3 sequence reads: CASSHAGPYEQYF. CDR3 in DNA: TGTGCCAGCAGCCATGCAGGGCCCTACGAGCAGTACTTC.

This clone was seen just once. The chain is built from TRBV4-1 and TRBJ2-1; TRBD2 agrees at 12 bases. After removal of 4 bases from V and 8 bases from J, the junction contained 12 bases not matched to a gene. From germline, CDR1 is MGHRA and CDR2 YSYEKL. The CDR3 has 17 amino acids. The CDR3 coding sequence is TGCGCCAGCAGCCGAACCCTGACTAGCGGGAGTGTCGATGAGCAGTTCTTC. Translation: CASSRTLTSGSVDEQFF.

The chain employs TRBV9 and TRBJ2-1, with 7 bases identical to TRBD2. Germline CDR1 reads SGDLS; CDR2 reads YYNGEE. The CDR3 spans 15 residues. Trimming took 3 bases from V and 1 from J; bases not matched to a gene: 4. CDR3: CASSAHSGSYNEQFF. As DNA, the CDR3 is TGTGCCAGCAGCGCGCATAGCGGGTCCTACAATGAGCAGTTCTTC.